This T cell receptor (beta chain) was sequenced in a study of cytomegalovirus exposure and HLA in healthy donors. Across the whole study: Inside one of the first data releases sat some 85 million unique TCRs taken from HLA-typed donors.

This PCR relied on a set of 60 Vbeta primers and 13 Jbeta primers. This table comes from immunoSEQ multiplex PCR, and its TCRdb copy is limited to in-frame clones, with some not included. Among over 150,000 clones, approximately 80% were seen once, and the ten largest hold approximately 0.092%. The germline V gene has CDR1 LNHDA and CDR2 SQIVND (reference sequence). Deletions cut 6 bases from V and 0 bases from J, with 14 bases between. The CDR3 has 15 amino acids. Findings of the study overall: In a later analysis, V- and J-gene trimming of beta chains associated with a DCLRE1C missense variant, replicated independently.

Concerning this clone: The antigen remains undetermined.

The source of this sequence is a boy aged 2 to 10 in good health and CMV-seronegative. The gene calls are TRBV19 and TRBJ1-2; maybe TRBD1 (6 bases). Sequencing was performed on PBMCs. DNA for the CDR3: TGTGCCAGTAGCAGGGACACCGATTCTAACTATGGCTACACCTTC. Translation: CASSRDTDSNYGYTF. The full variable domain, its missing parts supplied by reference TRBV19 and TRBJ1-2, is DGGITQSPKYLFRKEGQNVTLSCEQNLNHDAMYWYRQDPGQGLRLIYYSQIVNDFQKGDIAEGYSVSREKKESFPLTVTSAQKNPTAFYLCASSRDTDSNYGYTFGSGTRLTVV.